One and the same sample provided the 11 T cell receptor beta chains below, sequenced in a study of blood T cell repertoires in COVID-19. Assay: immunoSEQ multiplex PCR; the TCRdb copy retains only in-frame clones and omits some. Of around 58,000 clones in the sample, 83% were seen once. Sequencing was carried out using peripheral blood. All receptors come from a human donor in a cohort sampled during active COVID-19.

The chain carries TRBV7-2 and TRBJ2-5; 8 positions match TRBD2. The CDR3 runs to 16 residues. With 0 bases clipped from V and 2 bases from J, the junction kept 5 bases outside the gene matches. Germline CDR1 SGHTA, CDR2 FQGNSA. As DNA, the CDR3 is TGTGCCAGCAGCTTAGCCTTGGCGGGGGGACAAGAGACCCAGTACTTC. Translation: CASSLALAGGQETQYF. Full variable domain (remainder filled in from reference TRBV7-2 and TRBJ2-5): GAGVSQSPSNKVTEKGKDVELRCDPISGHTALYWYRQSLGQGLEFLIYFQGNSAPDKSGLPSDRFSAERTGGSVSTLTIQRTQQEDSAVYLCASSLALAGGQETQYFGPGTRLLVL.

The chain has TRBV20-1 and TRBJ1-2; 10 nucleotides match TRBD1. The CDR3 loop spans 17 amino acids. Germline CDR1 reads DFQATT; CDR2 reads SNEGSKA (reference sequence). The J segment lost 0 bases and the V segment lost 3 bases, leaving 10 bases of the junction unmatched. CDR3 DNA sequence: TGCAGTGCTAGTGAACACCGGGACAGGGGTCCTAACTATGGCTACACCTTC. Its protein product is CSASEHRDRGPNYGYTF.

The chain couples TRBV21-1 to TRBJ1-5. TRBV21-1 is flagged as a pseudogene. There are 13 residues in the CDR3. The CDR3 here is CASRTASGQPQHF. CDR3 DNA: TGTGCCAGCCGGACGGCCTCGGGGCAGCCCCAGCATTTT.

In its sample, this clone was seen a few times. This chain's CDR3 is CASSQGGLNYGYTF. CDR3 DNA sequence: TGCGCCAGCAGCCAAGGAGGGCTCAACTATGGCTACACCTTC. The rearrangement joins TRBV4-1 to TRBJ1-2; D unresolved. Looked up from germline, CDR1 is MGHRA and CDR2 is YSYEKL. Trimming cost V 1 base and J 2 bases, with 8 bases left between them. The CDR3 loop spans 14 amino acids.

This clone was seen only once. This chain joins TRBV5-4 and TRBJ1-1; D perhaps matches TRBD1 (5 bases). V was cut by 1 base and J by 1 base, with 11 bases left in between. The CDR3 runs 15 residues. Germline-derived CDR1 and CDR2 are SGHNT and YYREEE (reference sequence). The CDR3 loop is CASSLQGLKNTEAFF. For the CDR3, the DNA is TGTGCCAGCAGCTTGCAGGGATTGAAGAACACTGAAGCTTTCTTT.

This rearrangement joins TRBV24-1 to TRBJ2-5, with D hard to call. The CDR3 length is 15 residues. Looked up from germline, CDR1 is KGHDR and CDR2 is SFDVKD. Trimming took 2 bases from V and 5 from J, leaving 14 bases between them. In nucleotides, the CDR3 is TGTGCCACCAGTGATTCGGCTAAGCTCGGGGAGACCCAGTACTTC. Translation: CATSDSAKLGETQYF.

The sample holds one count of this clone. The chain links TRBV7-8 to TRBJ1-1, with 10 bases matching TRBD1. CDR1 and CDR2 (germline): SGHVS, FQNEAQ. This CDR3 contains 13 residues. The V and J ends lost 5 bases and 7 bases, in that order; junction bases with no gene match: 4. In nucleotides, the CDR3 is TGTGCCAGCAGCGACAGGGGGCTGGGTGAAGCTTTCTTT. As protein: CASSDRGLGEAFF.

The V gene is TRBV5-1, the J gene TRBJ2-7; 11 bases agree with TRBD2. Trimming at V came to 0 bases and at J to 5 bases, leaving 4 bases not matched to a gene. This CDR3 is 15 amino acids long. Germline values: CDR1 SGHRS, CDR2 YFSETQ. As DNA, the CDR3 is TGCGCCAGCAGCTTGGTTAGCGGGGGGGCCGACGAGCAGTACTTC. Protein: CASSLVSGGADEQYF.

This clone was counted a single time. V is TRBV11-2 and J is TRBJ1-1; maybe TRBD1 (6 bases). The CDR3 covers 15 residues. CDR1 and CDR2 from the germline V gene are SGHAT and FQNNGV. The V gene lost 0 bases and the J gene lost 4 bases, with 12 bases spanning the gap. CDR3 nucleotide sequence: TGTGCCAGCAGCTTAGATCCCGGGACAACCACTGAAGCTTTCTTT. As protein: CASSLDPGTTTEAFF. The variable domain in full, completed from reference TRBV11-2 and TRBJ1-1, reads EAGVAQSPRYKIIEKRQSVAFWCNPISGHATLYWYQQILGQGPKLLIQFQNNGVVDDSQLPKDRFSAERLKGVDSTLKIQPAKLEDSAVYLCASSLDPGTTTEAFFGQGTRLTVV.

The chain joins TRBV5-1 to TRBJ2-2, with 10 nucleotides matching TRBD1. The CDR3 has 17 residues. In germline, CDR1 is SGHRS, CDR2 YFSETQ. V lost 3 bases, J lost 6 bases, and 11 bases stayed unmatched. The CDR3 bases are TGCGCCAGCAGCTATGGGCTCCGGGACAGGGGATCCGGGGAGCTGTTTTTT. Amino acid sequence: CASSYGLRDRGSGELFF.

The CDR3 protein is CASTPNGGEAKNIQYF. The CDR3 nucleotides read TGTGCCAGCACCCCCAATGGAGGGGAAGCCAAAAACATTCAGTACTTC. This chain connects TRBV21-1 to TRBJ2-4; no check of the table's D call, TRBD2, against the DNA was made. TRBV21-1 is assigned pseudogene status. The CDR3 runs to 16 residues.